This TCR beta chain was recovered during a study of shared clonotypes between healthy human individuals. This table comes from immunoSEQ multiplex PCR, and its TCRdb copy is limited to in-frame clones, with some not included. This sample has 1.4 million to 1.5 million clones, with about 96% found just once. The CDR3 length is 14 residues. Deletions cut 4 bases from V and 9 bases from J, with 19 bases between. The germline CDR1 and CDR2 sequences are SGHRS and YFSETQ. The receptor comes from a man in his thirties or forties in good health. The sequenced sample consisted of naive CD4+ T cells sorted from blood. Sample subset: CD45RA+ positively selected. The rearrangement links TRBV5-1 to TRBJ2-5, with a weak D call TRBD2 (6 bases). This chain's CDR3 is CASSTGTPRSAQYF. For the CDR3, the DNA is TGCGCCAGCAGCACCGGGACTCCGAGGAGTGCCCAGTACTTC.